A single sample is the source of the 3 T cell receptor beta chains below, sequenced in a study of T cells after yellow fever vaccination. TCRdb reprocessed the 5' RACE reads via MiXCR and lists one record per CDR3 protein. The sample shows approximately 300,000 distinct CDR3 sequences, 6.5% to 8.5% of them seen only once. The material was PBMCs, obtained about 49 days after the first yellow fever vaccination. The receptor set was obtained from a man aged 18 to 30 who received the YFV17D yellow fever vaccine.

This clonotype was found a few times. The CDR3 DNA reads as TGTGCCAGCAGCTTAATCACAGGGGGATCGAGTGAGCAGTTCTTC. This codes for CASSLITGGSSEQFF. The chain joins TRBV7-2 to TRBJ2-1, with 8 nucleotides matching TRBD1. Per germline, CDR1 SGHTA and CDR2 FQGNSA. The CDR3 contains 15 residues. V gave up 2 bases and J gave up 9 bases; unmatched junction bases: 9.

The table lists this clonotype with a few counts. The rearrangement uses TRBV4-3 and TRBJ2-5; TRBD2 aligns across 7 bases. This CDR3 comprises 15 residues. Germline loops: CDR1 LGHNA, CDR2 YSLEER. The junction had 6 bases not matched to a gene; V was cut back by 4 bases and J by 1 base. This CDR3 is CASSLVSSGQETQYF. The CDR3 DNA reads as TGCGCCAGCAGCCTTGTTTCTAGCGGCCAAGAGACCCAGTACTTC.

This clonotype came up a few times. The chain is built from TRBV7-3 and TRBJ2-1; D is unclear. Trimming stripped 8 bases from V and 7 bases from J, with 15 bases between. The CDR3 has 13 residues. Germline loops: CDR1 SGHTA, CDR2 FQGTGA. The CDR3 nucleotides are TGTGCCAGCCAATCCCCGGATACTAATGAGCAGTTCTTC. The encoded protein is CASQSPDTNEQFF.